This T cell receptor beta chain emerged from a study of T cells in localized non-small cell lung cancer. Study-wide findings and caveats: Blood T cell density predicted longer survival; adjacent-lung clonality, shorter. Heterogeneity cannot be ruled out, as sequencing used one tumor region only.

As concerns this clone: Its antigen remains unidentified.

V shed 5 bases and J shed 3 bases, with 20 bases lying between them. Germline V gives CDR1 MGHDK, CDR2 SYGVNS. The CDR3 totals 16 residues. The method was immunoSEQ multiplex PCR; TCRdb's version includes in-frame clones alone and lacks a portion of them. The table lists tens of thousands of clones, about 87% of them singletons. The gene calls are TRBV25-1 and TRBJ2-7, with D perhaps matching TRBD2 (5 bases). This clonotype was sampled from a man between 40 and 69 years old with stage I squamous cell lung carcinoma. Specimen: peripheral blood, collected before any cancer treatment. Written as DNA, the CDR3 is TGTGCCAGCAGTCCCCCCGCGGGCGGAGGTTTCTACGAGCAGTACTTC. Its protein is CASSPPAGGGFYEQYF.